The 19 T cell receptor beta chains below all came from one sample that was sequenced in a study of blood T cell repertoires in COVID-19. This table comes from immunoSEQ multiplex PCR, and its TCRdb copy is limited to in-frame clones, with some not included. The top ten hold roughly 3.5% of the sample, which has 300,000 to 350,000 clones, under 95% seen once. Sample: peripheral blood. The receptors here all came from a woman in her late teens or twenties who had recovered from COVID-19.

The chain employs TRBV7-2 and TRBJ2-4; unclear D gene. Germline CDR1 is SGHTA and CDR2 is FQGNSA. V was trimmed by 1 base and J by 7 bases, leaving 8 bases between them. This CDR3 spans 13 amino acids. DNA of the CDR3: TGTGCCAGCAGCTTAGGTCCCCCTAACATTCAGTACTTC. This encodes CASSLGPPNIQYF.

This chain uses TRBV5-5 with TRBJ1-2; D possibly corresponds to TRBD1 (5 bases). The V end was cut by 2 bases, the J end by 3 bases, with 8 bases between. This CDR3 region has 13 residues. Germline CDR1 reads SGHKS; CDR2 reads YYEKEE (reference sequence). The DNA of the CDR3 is TGTGCCAGCAGCTTTATAGGGGACTATGGCTACACCTTC. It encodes CASSFIGDYGYTF. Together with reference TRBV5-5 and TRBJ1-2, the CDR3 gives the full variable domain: DAGVTQSPTHLIKTRGQQVTLRCSPISGHKSVSWYQQVLGQGPQFIFQYYEKEERGRGNFPDRFSARQFPNYSSELNVNALLLGDSALYLCASSFIGDYGYTFGSGTRLTVV.

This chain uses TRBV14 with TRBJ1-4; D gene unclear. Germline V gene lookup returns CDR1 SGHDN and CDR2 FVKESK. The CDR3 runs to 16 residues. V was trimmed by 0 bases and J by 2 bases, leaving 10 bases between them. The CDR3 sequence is CASSQDPRNTNEKLFF. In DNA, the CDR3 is TGTGCCAGCAGCCAAGATCCGCGAAATACTAATGAAAAACTGTTTTTT.

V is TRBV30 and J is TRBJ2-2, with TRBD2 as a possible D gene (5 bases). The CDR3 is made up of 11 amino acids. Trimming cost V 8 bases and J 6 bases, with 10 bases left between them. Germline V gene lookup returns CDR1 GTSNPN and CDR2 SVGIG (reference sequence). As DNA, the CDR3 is TGTGCCCGAACTAGATCCGGGGAGCTGTTTTTT. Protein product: CARTRSGELFF.

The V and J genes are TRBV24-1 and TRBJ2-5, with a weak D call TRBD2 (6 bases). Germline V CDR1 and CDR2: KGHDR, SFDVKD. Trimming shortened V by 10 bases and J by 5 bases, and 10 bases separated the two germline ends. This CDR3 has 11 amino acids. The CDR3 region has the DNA TGTGCCACAGGGGCGGGGGAGACCCAGTACTTC. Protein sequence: CATGAGETQYF.

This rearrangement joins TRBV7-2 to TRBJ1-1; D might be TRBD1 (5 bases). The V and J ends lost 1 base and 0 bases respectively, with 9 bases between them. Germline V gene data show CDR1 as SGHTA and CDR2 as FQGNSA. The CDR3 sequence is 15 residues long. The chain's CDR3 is CASSLGGALNTEAFF. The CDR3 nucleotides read TGTGCCAGCAGCTTAGGTGGGGCTCTGAACACTGAAGCTTTCTTT.

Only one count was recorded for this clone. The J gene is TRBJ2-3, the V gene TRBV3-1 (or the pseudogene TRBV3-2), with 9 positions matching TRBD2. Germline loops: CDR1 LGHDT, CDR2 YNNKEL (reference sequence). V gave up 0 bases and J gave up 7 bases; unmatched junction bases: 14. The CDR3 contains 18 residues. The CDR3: CASSQDPFRSGGRYTQYF. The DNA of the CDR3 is TGTGCCAGCAGCCAAGATCCGTTTCGGAGCGGGGGGAGGTATACGCAGTATTTT.

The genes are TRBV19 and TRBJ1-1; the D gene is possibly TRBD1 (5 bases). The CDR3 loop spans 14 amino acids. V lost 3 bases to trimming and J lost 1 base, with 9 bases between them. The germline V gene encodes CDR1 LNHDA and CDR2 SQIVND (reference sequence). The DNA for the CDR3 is TGTGCCAGTAGTATCCGGGGGGAGAACACTGAAGCTTTCTTT. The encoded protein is CASSIRGENTEAFF.

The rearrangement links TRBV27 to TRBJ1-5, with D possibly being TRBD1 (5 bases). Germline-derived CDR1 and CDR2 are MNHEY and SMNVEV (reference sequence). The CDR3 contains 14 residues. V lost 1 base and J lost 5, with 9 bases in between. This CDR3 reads CASSLWGLDQPQHF. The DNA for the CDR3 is TGTGCCAGCAGTTTATGGGGCCTCGATCAGCCCCAGCATTTT.

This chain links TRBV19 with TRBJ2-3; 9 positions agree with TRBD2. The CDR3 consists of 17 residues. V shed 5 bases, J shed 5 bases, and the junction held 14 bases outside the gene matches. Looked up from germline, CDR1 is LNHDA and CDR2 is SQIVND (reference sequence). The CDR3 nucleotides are TGTGCCAGTAGTGCCCCCGGCGGGGGGGCAGGAGGAGATACGCAGTATTTT. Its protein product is CASSAPGGGAGGDTQYF.

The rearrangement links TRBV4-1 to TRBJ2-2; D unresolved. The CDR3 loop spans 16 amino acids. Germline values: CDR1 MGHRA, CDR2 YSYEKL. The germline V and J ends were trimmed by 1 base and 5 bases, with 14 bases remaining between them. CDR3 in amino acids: CASSQVKSRKTGELFF. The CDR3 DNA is TGCGCCAGCAGCCAAGTTAAGTCTAGGAAAACCGGGGAGCTGTTTTTT.

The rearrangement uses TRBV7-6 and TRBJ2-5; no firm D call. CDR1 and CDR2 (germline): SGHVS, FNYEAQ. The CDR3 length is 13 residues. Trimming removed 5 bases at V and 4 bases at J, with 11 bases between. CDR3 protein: CASSASEPETQYF. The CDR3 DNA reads TGTGCCAGCAGCGCCTCCGAGCCAGAGACCCAGTACTTC. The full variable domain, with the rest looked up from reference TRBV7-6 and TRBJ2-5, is GAGVSQSPRYKVTKRGQDVALRCDPISGHVSLYWYRQALGQGPEFLTYFNYEAQQDKSGLPNDRFSAERPEGSISTLTIQRTEQRDSAMYRCASSASEPETQYFGPGTRLLVL.

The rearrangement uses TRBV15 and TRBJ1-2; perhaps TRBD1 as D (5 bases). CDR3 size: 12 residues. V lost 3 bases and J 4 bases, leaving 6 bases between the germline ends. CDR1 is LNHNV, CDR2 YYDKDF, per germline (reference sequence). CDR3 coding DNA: TGTGCCACCAGCAGCGACAGCTATGGCTACACCTTC. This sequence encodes CATSSDSYGYTF.

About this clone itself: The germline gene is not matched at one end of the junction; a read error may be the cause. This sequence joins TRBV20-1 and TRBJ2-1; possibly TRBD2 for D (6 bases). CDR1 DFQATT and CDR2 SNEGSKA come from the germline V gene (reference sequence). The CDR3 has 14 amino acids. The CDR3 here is CSASRGLTNNGQFF. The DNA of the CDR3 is TGCAGTGCTAGTCGGGGACTGACCAACAATGGGCAGTTCTTC.

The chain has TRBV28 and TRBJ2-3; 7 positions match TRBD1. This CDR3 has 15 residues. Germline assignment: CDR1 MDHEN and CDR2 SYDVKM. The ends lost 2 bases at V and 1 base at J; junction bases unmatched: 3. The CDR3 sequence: CASSLRGRGTDTQYF. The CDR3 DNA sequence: TGTGCCAGCAGTTTAAGGGGGCGAGGCACAGATACGCAGTATTTT.

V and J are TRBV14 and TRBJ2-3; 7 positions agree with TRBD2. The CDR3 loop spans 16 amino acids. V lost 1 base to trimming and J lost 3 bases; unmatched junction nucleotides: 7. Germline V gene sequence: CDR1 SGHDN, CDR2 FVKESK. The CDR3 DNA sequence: TGTGCCAGCAGCCAAGCTGGGGGGGATGAGACAGATACGCAGTATTTT. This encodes CASSQAGGDETDTQYF. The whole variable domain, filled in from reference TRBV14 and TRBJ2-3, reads EAGVTQFPSHSVIEKGQTVTLRCDPISGHDNLYWYRRVMGKEIKFLLHFVKESKQDESGMPNNRFLAERTGGTYSTLKVQPAELEDSGVYFCASSQAGGDETDTQYFGPGTRLTVL.

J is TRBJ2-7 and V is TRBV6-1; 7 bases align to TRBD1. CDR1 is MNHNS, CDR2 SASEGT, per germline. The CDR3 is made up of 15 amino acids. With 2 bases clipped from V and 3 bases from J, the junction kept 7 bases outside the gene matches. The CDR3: CASSERQGVIYEQYV. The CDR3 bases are TGTGCCAGCAGTGAACGTCAGGGGGTCATCTACGAGCAGTACGTC.

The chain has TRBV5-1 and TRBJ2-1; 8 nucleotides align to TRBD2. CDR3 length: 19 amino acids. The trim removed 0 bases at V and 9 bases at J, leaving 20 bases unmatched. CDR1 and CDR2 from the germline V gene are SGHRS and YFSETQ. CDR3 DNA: TGCGCCAGCAGCTTGGTTTCGGGAGGGCCCTATCGGGTGAACCGTGAGCAGTTCTTC. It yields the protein CASSLVSGGPYRVNREQFF.

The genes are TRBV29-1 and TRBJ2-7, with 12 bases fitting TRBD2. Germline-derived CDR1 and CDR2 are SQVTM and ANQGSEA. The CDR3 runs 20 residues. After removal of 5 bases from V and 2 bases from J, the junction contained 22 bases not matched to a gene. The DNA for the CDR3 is TGCAGCGTTATGCCCCCATCGGGGGGCTTGACTAGCGGGGGACCCTACGAGCAGTACGTC. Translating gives CSVMPPSGGLTSGGPYEQYV.